This T cell receptor (beta chain) was sequenced during a study of cytomegalovirus exposure and HLA in healthy donors. Overall study findings and caveats: A cluster of highly shared sequence variants was likely a sequencing artifact.

V lost 3 bases and J 0 bases, leaving 12 bases between the germline ends. This CDR3 has 15 amino acids. Germline CDR1 and CDR2: MNHEY and SMNVEV (reference sequence). The PCR had 60 Vbeta and 13 Jbeta primers. The table came from immunoSEQ multiplex PCR; TCRdb's copy has only in-frame clones and leaves some out. The sample records approximately 79,000 clones, more than 60% being singletons. This clone was seen only a few times. Its antigen remains unknown. The sequenced sample consisted of PBMCs. The gene calls are TRBV27 and TRBJ2-7; a weak D match, TRBD2 (5 bases). This clonotype was obtained from a middle-aged man in good health and CMV-seronegative. CDR3 in amino acids: CASSLRAPSSYEQYF. The CDR3 bases are TGTGCCAGCAGTTTGAGGGCCCCATCCTCCTACGAGCAGTACTTC.